This TCR beta chain was captured in a study of control samples from healthy donors and cancer patients. The repertoire was sequenced with immunoSEQ multiplex PCR; TCRdb's copy has only in-frame clones and lacks some. This table holds about 100,000 clones, around nine tenths found once. CDR1 and CDR2 from the germline V gene are LGHDT and YNNKEL (reference sequence). With 4 bases removed from V and 1 base from J, the gap between germline ends came to 28 bases. The CDR3 sequence is 20 residues long. The sequence was collected from a man aged 25-45 years in good health. Sequencing was done on a sample of blood. V gene TRBV3-1 (or the pseudogene TRBV3-2) combines with J gene TRBJ2-5; either TRBD1 or TRBD2 may supply D (6 bases each). The chain's CDR3 is CASSPLTGRKGGGSQETQYF. In DNA, the CDR3 is TGTGCCAGCAGCCCATTAACGGGCCGGAAAGGGGGAGGCAGCCAAGAGACCCAGTACTTC.